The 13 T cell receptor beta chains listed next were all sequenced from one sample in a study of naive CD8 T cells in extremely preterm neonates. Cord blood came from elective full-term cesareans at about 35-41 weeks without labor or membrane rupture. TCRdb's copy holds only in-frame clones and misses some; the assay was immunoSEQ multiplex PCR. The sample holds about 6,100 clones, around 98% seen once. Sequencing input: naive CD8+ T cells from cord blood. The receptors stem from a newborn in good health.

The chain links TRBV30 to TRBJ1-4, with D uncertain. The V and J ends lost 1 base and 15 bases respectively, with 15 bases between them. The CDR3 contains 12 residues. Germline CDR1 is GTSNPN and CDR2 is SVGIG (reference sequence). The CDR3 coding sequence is TGTGCCTGGAGTGGAGACGAGCAGAGGTTGTTTTTT. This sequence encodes CAWSGDEQRLFF.

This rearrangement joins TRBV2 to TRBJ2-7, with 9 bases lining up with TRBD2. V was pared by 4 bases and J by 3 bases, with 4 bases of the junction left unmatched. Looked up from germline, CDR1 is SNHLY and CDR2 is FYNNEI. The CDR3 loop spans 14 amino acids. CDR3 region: CASSVSGSNYEQYF. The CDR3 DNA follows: TGTGCCAGCAGTGTTAGCGGGAGCAACTACGAGCAGTACTTC.

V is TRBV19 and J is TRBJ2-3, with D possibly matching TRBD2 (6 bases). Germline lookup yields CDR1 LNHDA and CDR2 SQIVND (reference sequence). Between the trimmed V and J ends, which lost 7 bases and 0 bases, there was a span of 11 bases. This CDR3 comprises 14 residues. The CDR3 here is CASNLAGSTDTQYF. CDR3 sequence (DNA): TGTGCCAGTAACCTCGCGGGAAGCACAGATACGCAGTATTTT.

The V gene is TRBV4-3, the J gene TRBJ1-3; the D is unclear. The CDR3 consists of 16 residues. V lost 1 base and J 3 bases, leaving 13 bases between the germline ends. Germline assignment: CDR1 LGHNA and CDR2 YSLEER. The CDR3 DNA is TGCGCCAGCAGCCAAGCCTCCCCGGGATTTGGAAACACCATATATTTT. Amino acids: CASSQASPGFGNTIYF.

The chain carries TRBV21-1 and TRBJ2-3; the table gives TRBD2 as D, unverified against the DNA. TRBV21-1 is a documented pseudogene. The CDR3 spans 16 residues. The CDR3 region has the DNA TGTGCCAGCAGCAAAGCTCGGGAGGGAGAAAGAGATACGCAGTATTTT. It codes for CASSKAREGERDTQYF.

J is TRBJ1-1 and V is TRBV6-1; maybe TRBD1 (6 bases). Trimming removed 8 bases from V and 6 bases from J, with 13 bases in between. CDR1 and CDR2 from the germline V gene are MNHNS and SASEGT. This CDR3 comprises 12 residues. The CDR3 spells CASWEGVPEAFF. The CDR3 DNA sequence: TGTGCCAGCTGGGAGGGGGTCCCTGAAGCTTTCTTT.

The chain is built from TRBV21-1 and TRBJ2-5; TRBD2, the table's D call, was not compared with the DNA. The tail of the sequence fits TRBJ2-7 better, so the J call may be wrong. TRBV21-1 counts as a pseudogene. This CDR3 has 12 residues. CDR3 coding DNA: TGTGCCAGCAGCATGTTAAGCAACGAGCAGTACTTC. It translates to CASSMLSNEQYF.

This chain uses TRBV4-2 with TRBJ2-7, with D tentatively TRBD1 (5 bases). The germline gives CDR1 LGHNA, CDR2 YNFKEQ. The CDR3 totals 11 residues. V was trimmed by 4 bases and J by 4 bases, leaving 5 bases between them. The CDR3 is CASSPGYEQYF. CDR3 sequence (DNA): TGTGCCAGCAGCCCAGGGTACGAGCAGTACTTC.

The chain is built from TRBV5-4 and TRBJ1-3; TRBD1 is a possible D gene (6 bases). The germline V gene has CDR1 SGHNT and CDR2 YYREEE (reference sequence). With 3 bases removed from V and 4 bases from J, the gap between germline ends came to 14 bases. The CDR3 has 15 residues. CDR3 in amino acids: CASSWDLGTGNTIYF. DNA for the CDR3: TGTGCCAGCAGCTGGGACCTCGGGACAGGAAACACCATATATTTT.

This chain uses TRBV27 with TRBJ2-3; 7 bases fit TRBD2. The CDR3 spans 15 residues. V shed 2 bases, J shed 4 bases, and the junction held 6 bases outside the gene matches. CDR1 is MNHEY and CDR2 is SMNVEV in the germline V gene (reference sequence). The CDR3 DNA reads TGTGCCAGCAGTTTAGTGGCGGGAGCCTCAGATACGCAGTATTTT. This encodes CASSLVAGASDTQYF.

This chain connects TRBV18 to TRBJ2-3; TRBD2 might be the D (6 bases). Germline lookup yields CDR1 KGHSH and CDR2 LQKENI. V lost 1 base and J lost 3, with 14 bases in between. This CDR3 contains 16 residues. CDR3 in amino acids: CASSPLGRGRTDTQYF. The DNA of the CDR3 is TGTGCCAGCTCACCACTCGGGCGGGGCCGGACAGATACGCAGTATTTT.

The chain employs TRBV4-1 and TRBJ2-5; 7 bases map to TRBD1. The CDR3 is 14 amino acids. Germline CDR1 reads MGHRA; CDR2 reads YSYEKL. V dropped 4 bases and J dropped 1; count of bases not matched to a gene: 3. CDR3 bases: TGCGCCAGCAGCCCAACAGGGGCCCAAGAGACCCAGTACTTC. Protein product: CASSPTGAQETQYF.

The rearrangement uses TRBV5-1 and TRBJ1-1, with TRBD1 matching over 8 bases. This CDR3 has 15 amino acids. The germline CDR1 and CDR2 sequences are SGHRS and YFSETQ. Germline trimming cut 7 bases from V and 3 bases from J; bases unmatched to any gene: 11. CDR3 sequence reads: CASSPTPTGDTEAFF. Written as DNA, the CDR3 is TGCGCCAGCTCCCCCACACCGACAGGGGACACTGAAGCTTTCTTT.